Below, 23 T cell receptor beta chains from the same sample are listed, as sequenced in a study of T cell responses to AZD1222 COVID-19 vaccine. The method was immunoSEQ multiplex PCR; TCRdb's version includes in-frame clones alone and lacks a portion of them. The sample carries about 170,000 clones, just under 95% recorded once. Specimen: peripheral blood, collected on day 0 of AZD1222 vaccination. Receptors were obtained from an adult in good health.

The chain employs TRBV18 and TRBJ2-1; D gene uncertain. Germline values: CDR1 KGHSH, CDR2 LQKENI. The CDR3 has 13 residues. Trimming removed 1 base at V and 10 bases at J, with 11 bases between. CDR3 loop: CASSPLSEFEQFF. The CDR3 DNA follows: TGTGCCAGCTCACCACTTTCGGAGTTCGAGCAGTTCTTC. Filled out from reference TRBV18 and TRBJ2-1, the complete variable domain reads NAGVMQNPRHLVRRRGQEARLRCSPMKGHSHVYWYRQLPEEGLKFMVYLQKENIIDESGMPKERFSAEFPKEGPSILRIQQVVRGDSAAYFCASSPLSEFEQFFGPGTRLTVL.

This chain joins TRBV5-1 and TRBJ2-1; 9 positions agree with TRBD2. CDR1 and CDR2 from the germline V gene are SGHRS and YFSETQ. The CDR3 totals 15 residues. The V and J ends lost 2 bases and 7 bases, in that order; junction bases with no gene match: 7. The CDR3 sequence: CASSLGLAGMNEQFF. The DNA of the CDR3 is TGCGCCAGCAGCTTAGGGCTAGCGGGGATGAATGAGCAGTTCTTC.

The rearrangement uses TRBV3-1 (or the pseudogene TRBV3-2) and TRBJ2-5; maybe TRBD1 (5 bases). Trimming left V 1 base short and J 10 bases short, with 10 bases between. Germline V gives CDR1 LGHDT, CDR2 YNNKEL (reference sequence). The CDR3 extends over 12 amino acids. This chain's CDR3 is CASSQVSDSQYF. CDR3 nucleotides: TGTGCCAGCAGCCAAGTAAGCGACAGCCAGTACTTC.

CDR3 in amino acids: CASSLGGNSPLHF. CDR3 coding DNA: TGCGCCAGCAGCTTGGGAGGGAATTCACCCCTCCACTTT. The chain links TRBV5-1 to TRBJ1-6, with D hard to call. V dropped 0 bases and J dropped 7 bases, with 5 bases sitting between them. The CDR3 is 13 amino acids. From germline, CDR1 is SGHRS and CDR2 YFSETQ.

The chain joins TRBV2 to TRBJ2-2; tentatively, D is TRBD1 (6 bases). There are 15 residues in the CDR3. Trimming took 2 bases from V and 2 from J, leaving 9 bases between them. The germline V gene has CDR1 SNHLY and CDR2 FYNNEI. The CDR3 coding sequence is TGTGCCAGCAGTGAAACAGGGCCAAACACCGGGGAGCTGTTTTTT. Translated: CASSETGPNTGELFF.

The rearrangement joins TRBV19 to TRBJ1-1; TRBD1 is a possible D gene (6 bases). The V gene lost 4 bases and the J gene lost 4 bases, with 22 bases spanning the gap. CDR1 is LNHDA, CDR2 SQIVND, per germline (reference sequence). CDR3 length: 17 amino acids. The CDR3 here is CASSTTGSFNLGTEAFF. The CDR3 DNA is TGTGCCAGTAGTACAACAGGGAGCTTTAACTTGGGCACTGAAGCTTTCTTT.

This chain joins TRBV6-5 and TRBJ1-4, with no clear D. Germline V gives CDR1 MNHEY, CDR2 SVGAGI. V lost 5 bases, J lost 5 bases, and 12 bases lay in between. The CDR3 totals 14 residues. CDR3 sequence reads: CASSPPGQNEKLFF. In DNA, the CDR3 is TGTGCCAGCAGTCCGCCGGGCCAGAATGAAAAACTGTTTTTT.

The rearrangement uses TRBV12-5 and TRBJ1-2; tentatively, D is TRBD1 (6 bases). The CDR3 spans 15 residues. V lost 1 base and J 2 bases, leaving 11 bases between the germline ends. Germline loops: CDR1 LGHNT, CDR2 FRNRAP. The CDR3 DNA sequence: TGTGCTAGTGGTTTGGACCCTGGACAGAACTATGGCTACACCTTC. Translation gives CASGLDPGQNYGYTF.

The V gene is TRBV30, the J gene TRBJ2-4, with D hard to call. V was shortened by 3 bases and J by 6 bases, with 12 bases between the two germline ends. Germline-derived CDR1 and CDR2 are GTSNPN and SVGIG (reference sequence). The CDR3 is made up of 13 amino acids. The CDR3 DNA sequence: TGTGCCTGGAGCGTGGGCCAGATAAACATTCAGTACTTC. Residues: CAWSVGQINIQYF.

On this clone: Other DNA sequences of this sample code for an identical CDR3. The CDR3 is CASSLEGGTEAFF. The CDR3 nucleotides read TGTGCCAGCAGCTTGGAGGGAGGAACTGAAGCTTTCTTT. This chain links TRBV7-9 with TRBJ1-1; D gene unclear. This CDR3 has 13 amino acids. Germline V lookup: CDR1 SEHNR, CDR2 FQNEAQ (reference sequence). Trimming left V 3 bases short and J 5 bases short, with 10 bases between.

CDR3 DNA: TGTGCCAGCATCTACCTGAACACTGAAGCTTTCTTT. Its protein is CASIYLNTEAFF. This chain links TRBV2 with TRBJ1-1; D unresolved. CDR1 is SNHLY and CDR2 is FYNNEI in the germline V gene. The CDR3 contains 12 residues. V lost 7 bases to trimming and J lost 0 bases, with 6 bases between them.

The chain employs TRBV19 and TRBJ1-5; D is undetermined. The CDR3 is made up of 16 amino acids. V was shortened by 5 bases and J by 4 bases, with 18 bases between the two germline ends. Germline values: CDR1 LNHDA, CDR2 SQIVND (reference sequence). CDR3 nucleotides: TGTGCCAGTAGTGCCCGAGAGGGAAAAGGAAATCAGCCCCAGCATTTT. It is translated as CASSAREGKGNQPQHF.

The chain uses TRBV19 and TRBJ1-2, with unresolved D. The CDR3 is made up of 13 amino acids. Germline lookup yields CDR1 LNHDA and CDR2 SQIVND (reference sequence). Trimming cost V 0 bases and J 2 bases, with 4 bases left between them. The CDR3 region has the DNA TGTGCCAGTAGTATAGACAGGAACTATGGCTACACCTTC. Translation: CASSIDRNYGYTF.

CDR3 loop: CASSLRQEEEKLFF. The DNA for the CDR3 is TGCGCCAGCAGCCTTCGACAGGAGGAAGAAAAACTGTTTTTT. The V and J genes are TRBV4-1 and TRBJ1-4, with TRBD1 as a possible D gene (6 bases). CDR1 is MGHRA, CDR2 YSYEKL, per germline. The CDR3 covers 14 residues. V lost 4 bases to trimming and J lost 8 bases, with 14 bases between them.

CDR3 amino acids: CASSPDRRNQPQHF. CDR3 DNA sequence: TGTGCCAGCAGCCCCGACAGGAGGAATCAGCCCCAGCATTTT. J is TRBJ1-5 and V is TRBV7-2, with D tentatively TRBD1 (6 bases). CDR1 and CDR2 (germline): SGHTA, FQGNSA. The V end lost 5 bases, the J end lost 4 bases, and 12 bases lay between the germline ends. CDR3 size: 14 residues.

J is TRBJ2-1 and V is TRBV3-1 (or the pseudogene TRBV3-2); TRBD2 matches 7 bases. The CDR3 spans 15 residues. CDR1 LGHDT and CDR2 YNNKEL come from the germline V gene (reference sequence). The V and J ends lost 4 bases and 10 bases, in that order; junction bases with no gene match: 13. The CDR3 DNA sequence: TGTGCCAGCAGCCCTCGGCCTACTAGCGAGGTCGAGCAGTTCTTC. It is translated as CASSPRPTSEVEQFF.

The V and J genes are TRBV11-2 and TRBJ2-5; 11 nucleotides align to TRBD1. The V gene's germline CDR1 is SGHAT and CDR2 FQNNGV. Germline trimming cut 5 bases from V and 5 bases from J; bases unmatched to any gene: 1. The CDR3 runs to 13 residues. This chain's CDR3 is CASSRDRGETQYF. CDR3 DNA: TGTGCCAGCAGCCGGGACAGGGGGGAGACCCAGTACTTC.

The chain carries TRBV18 and TRBJ2-7; the match to TRBD2 covers 12 bases. This CDR3 contains 18 residues. V was clipped by 5 bases and J by 5 bases; unmatched bases: 16. Looked up from germline, CDR1 is KGHSH and CDR2 is LQKENI. CDR3 region: CASSKTPRASGGAHEQYF. CDR3 bases: TGTGCCAGCTCAAAAACCCCCCGGGCTAGCGGGGGGGCCCACGAGCAGTACTTC.

This clone was counted between two and nine times. The V call is TRBV29-1, the J call TRBJ2-7; no clear D. V was cut by 0 bases and J by 9 bases, with 15 bases left in between. The CDR3 has 13 residues. CDR1 and CDR2 (germline): SQVTM, ANQGSEA. In DNA, the CDR3 is TGCAGCGTTGAAGATCGGTCGACTTCCGGGCAGTACTTC. Protein: CSVEDRSTSGQYF.

This sequence joins TRBV3-1 (or the pseudogene TRBV3-2) and TRBJ1-1; TRBD1 agrees at 11 bases. The CDR3 consists of 14 residues. Looked up from germline, CDR1 is LGHDT and CDR2 is YNNKEL (reference sequence). With 5 bases clipped from V and 11 bases from J, the junction kept 10 bases outside the gene matches. The CDR3 DNA reads TGTGCCAGCAGCAATGGACAGGGGGCTATGGGGGCTTTCTTT. Encoded protein: CASSNGQGAMGAFF.

The chain combines TRBV11-2 with TRBJ1-1; D is unclear. Trimming pared 5 bases from V and 6 bases from J, leaving 10 bases between. The CDR3 sequence is 12 residues long. CDR1 is SGHAT, CDR2 FQNNGV, per germline. The CDR3, as DNA: TGTGCCAGCAGCCGAGGAGGAGCTGAAGCTTTCTTT. Protein product: CASSRGGAEAFF.

The count of this clone is one. The chain recombines TRBV6-5 with TRBJ1-1; D unresolved. The ends were cut back, 5 bases at V and 6 bases at J, with 13 bases in the middle. CDR1 MNHEY and CDR2 SVGAGI come from the germline V gene. The CDR3 loop spans 13 amino acids. The CDR3 DNA reads as TGTGCCAGCAGTCCCTTTCGAGGCGCTGAAGCTTTCTTT. It codes for CASSPFRGAEAFF.

The CDR3, as DNA: TGTGCCAGCAGTCCCGGACAGGGGGTAGGAAACACCATATATTTT. Amino acid sequence: CASSPGQGVGNTIYF. The rearrangement joins TRBV27 to TRBJ1-3; 10 bases fit TRBD1. V lost 5 bases and J lost 4; bases outside the gene matches: 5. The CDR3 is made up of 15 amino acids. Germline V lookup: CDR1 MNHEY, CDR2 SMNVEV (reference sequence).